This record covers a single T cell receptor (beta chain). This sample stems from a study of T cells in Graves' hyperthyroidism and ophthalmopathy. This CDR3 has 17 residues. CDR1 is SGHRS, CDR2 YFSETQ, per germline. The V gene end was trimmed by 5 bases and the J gene end by 5 bases; junction bases not matched to a gene: 15. Amplified TCR beta CDR3 regions came from RNA transcripts. Carried out on the TCR CDR3, a first-round RT-PCR used the HTBI primer set. One entry per CDR3 protein results from TCRdb running MiXCR on the multiplex PCR reads. The sample lists hundreds of thousands of distinct CDR3 sequences, under 25% seen once, with over 30% in the top ten.

The clonotype comes from a man aged 25 to 45 with Graves' ophthalmopathy. Sequencing input: blood. The V and J genes are TRBV5-1 and TRBJ2-1; 8 positions agree with TRBD2. The CDR3 sequence is CASRSSPPGLDNNEQFF. CDR3 sequence (DNA): TGCGCCAGCAGGTCCTCCCCGCCGGGACTAGACAACAATGAGCAGTTCTTC. The full variable domain, rest sourced from reference TRBV5-1 and TRBJ2-1, is KAGVTQTPRYLIKTRGQQVTLSCSPISGHRSVSWYQQTPGQGLQFLFEYFSETQRNKGNFPGRFSGRQFSNSRSEMNVSTLELGDSALYLCASRSSPPGLDNNEQFFGPGTRLTVL.